This T cell receptor beta chain appears in the sequencing data of a study of CD8 T cells in Susac syndrome. On the study more broadly: When blood was drawn, the patients with Susac syndrome were therapy-naive, on corticosteroids, or on intravenous immunoglobulin alone.

An input of roughly 0.5 to 1 ug of RNA was subjected to reverse transcription using random hexamers. TCRdb processed the immunoSEQ multiplex PCR reads anew with MiXCR; each CDR3 protein has one entry. Of 200,000 or so distinct CDR3 sequences listed, almost 96% were seen once; the top ten hold roughly 0.098%. The count of this clonotype is one. Trimming took 3 bases from V and 2 from J; bases not matched to a gene: 9. Germline assignment: CDR1 DFQATT and CDR2 SNEGSKA (reference sequence). The CDR3 loop spans 15 amino acids. The clonotype originates from a human donor with Susac syndrome. The chain combines TRBV20-1 with TRBJ2-7, with 8 nucleotides matching TRBD2. Material for sequencing was CD4+ T cells from PBMCs. The CDR3 loop is CSASSVAGITYEQYF. The CDR3 region has the DNA TGCAGTGCTAGTTCGGTAGCGGGGATTACCTACGAGCAGTACTTC.